The present T cell receptor beta chain was sequenced within a study of blood T cell repertoires in COVID-19. Only in-frame clones appear in the TCRdb table, and some are missing; sequencing was by immunoSEQ multiplex PCR. Among more than 450,000 clones listed, about nine tenths were seen once. The CDR3 extends over 16 amino acids. V lost 4 bases and J lost 0; bases outside the gene matches: 4. Germline CDR1 is MDHEN and CDR2 is SYDVKM. The TCR sequence derives from a woman aged 18-29 years who had recovered from COVID-19. The specimen was PBMCs or T cells enriched from blood (not recorded which). The chain employs TRBV28 and TRBJ1-3; 9 bases map to TRBD1. The CDR3 loop reads CASSYGTGSSGNTIYF. For the CDR3, the DNA is TGTGCCAGCAGTTATGGGACAGGGTCCTCTGGAAACACCATATATTTT.